Many counts were recorded for the clone carrying this T cell receptor beta chain. The data derive from a study of Graves' ophthalmopathy and Graves' hyperthyroidism. V was trimmed by 2 bases and J by 4 bases, leaving 11 bases between them. The length of the CDR3 is 13 residues. Germline assignment: CDR1 SQVTM and CDR2 ANQGSEA. RNA transcripts were the template, and TCR beta CDR3 regions were amplified from them. A first-round RT-PCR used HTBI primers, followed by a second-round multiplex PCR. In TCRdb, the multiplex PCR reads were re-called with MiXCR into one record per CDR3 protein. The sample shows around 1.1 million distinct CDR3 sequences, roughly 35% of them seen only once. Patients newly diagnosed with hyperthyroidism, under 2 months' duration, were aged 18 to 65, the study reports. Diagnosis relied on clinical symptoms, serum thyroxine, TRAb, thyroid ultrasound and orbital computed tomography.

Sample: peripheral blood or thyroid tissue (not recorded which). This sequence was found in an adult man with Graves' hyperthyroidism. The J gene is TRBJ2-5, the V gene TRBV29-1, with D unclear. The CDR3 region has the DNA TGCAGCGTTGAATGGGATTCCAGAGAGACCCAGTACTTC. Its protein is CSVEWDSRETQYF.